The clone carrying this T cell receptor (beta chain) was counted a few times. As yet, its antigen is unknown. These data originate in a study of beta chain features in type 1 diabetes. Sequenced material consisted of expressed TCRB transcripts (all of the isolated RNA was reverse transcribed). Here immunoSEQ multiplex PCR was the method, and the copy in TCRdb shows in-frame clones only, minus some. The table has approximately 470,000 clones, around 28% seen once. CDR1 SQVTM and CDR2 ANQGSEA come from the germline V gene. The CDR3 contains 13 residues. After removal of 1 base from V and 11 bases from J, the junction contained 8 bases not matched to a gene. General study findings and limits: For patients and controls alike, PCR might favor shorter templates to the same degree. Researchers report that Type 1 diabetes patients had moderately but significantly shorter TCRB CDR3s across all four CD4+ subsets.

Cells sorted by CD45RO/CCR7/CD25/CD127/CD95/CD27 comprised CD4+ naive, central memory, regulatory and stem cell-like memory cells. What was sequenced was naive CD4+ T cells from blood. The TCR was taken from a man aged 18 to 30 in good health. This chain connects TRBV29-1 to TRBJ1-1, with 9 nucleotides matching TRBD1. CDR3 sequence (DNA): TGCAGCGTTGAAGTGGGACAGGGTAGTTTGGCTTTCTTT. This gives the protein CSVEVGQGSLAFF.